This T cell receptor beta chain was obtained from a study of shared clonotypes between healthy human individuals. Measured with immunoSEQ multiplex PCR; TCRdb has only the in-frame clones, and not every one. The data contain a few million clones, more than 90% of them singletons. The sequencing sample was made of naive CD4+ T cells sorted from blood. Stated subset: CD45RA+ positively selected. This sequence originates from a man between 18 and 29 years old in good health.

The CDR3 protein is CASSLWGGTDTQYF. The CDR3 DNA follows: TGTGCCAGCAGCTTATGGGGAGGCACAGATACGCAGTATTTT. The chain combines TRBV7-6 with TRBJ2-3; a weak D match, TRBD2 (5 bases). V lost 2 bases and J 1 base, leaving 7 bases between the germline ends. The CDR3 is 14 residues long. Germline V lookup: CDR1 SGHVS, CDR2 FNYEAQ.